This is a list of T cell receptor beta chains from one sample in a study of glioma-infiltrating T cells after dendritic cell vaccination. Using immunoSEQ multiplex PCR, the repertoire was profiled, and TCRdb retains in-frame clones only, with some absent. The profile shows around 96,000 clones, 79% of them singletons. The source was blood, collected before dendritic cell vaccination. Receptor source: a human donor with glioblastoma. CDR3s include the opening cysteine and the closing phenylalanine or tryptophan. The order of the fields is CDR3 protein, CDR3 DNA, V gene, clone size, J gene, D gene. The D gene is left open where the match is weak. Where a row states a size, it is once, few, many or the class of an expanded clone; other rows omit it.

CDR3aa: CASSWTGGEQYF
CDR3nt: TGTGCCAGCAGCTGGACAGGGGGCGAGCAGTACTTC
v_gene: TRBV2
abundance: -
j_gene: TRBJ2-7
d_gene: TRBD1

CDR3aa: CASSERGHSYEQYF
CDR3nt: TGTGCCAGCAGTGAAAGGGGACACTCCTACGAGCAGTACTTC
v_gene: TRBV2
abundance: -
j_gene: TRBJ2-7
d_gene: -

CDR3aa: CASSYQGQLRPYEQYF
CDR3nt: TGTGCCAGCAGTTACCAAGGTCAGTTGAGGCCCTACGAGCAGTACTTC
v_gene: TRBV6-6
abundance: -
j_gene: TRBJ2-7
d_gene: -

CDR3aa: CASSLVPGGNEQFF
CDR3nt: TGTGCCAGCAGCTTAGTTCCAGGGGGAAATGAGCAGTTCTTC
v_gene: TRBV7-9
abundance: -
j_gene: TRBJ2-1
d_gene: TRBD1

CDR3aa: CASRKWGQAGSGGYTF
CDR3nt: TGTGCCAGCAGGAAGTGGGGACAGGCGGGGTCGGGGGGCTACACCTTC
v_gene: TRBV27
abundance: -
j_gene: TRBJ1-2
d_gene: TRBD1

CDR3aa: CASSVDREGEQYF
CDR3nt: TGTGCCAGTAGTGTAGACAGGGAAGGCGAGCAGTACTTC
v_gene: TRBV19
abundance: -
j_gene: TRBJ2-7
d_gene: TRBD1

CDR3aa: CASSTGNTEAFF
CDR3nt: TGCGCCAGCAGCACAGGGAACACTGAAGCTTTCTTT
v_gene: TRBV10-2
abundance: -
j_gene: TRBJ1-1
d_gene: -

CDR3aa: CASSLVLNTIYF
CDR3nt: TGTGCCAGCAGCTTAGTTCTCAACACCATATATTTT
v_gene: TRBV7-9
abundance: -
j_gene: TRBJ1-3
d_gene: -

CDR3aa: CASSIQISYQPQHF
CDR3nt: TGTGCCAGTAGTATACAGATTTCTTATCAGCCCCAGCATTTT
v_gene: TRBV19
abundance: -
j_gene: TRBJ1-5
d_gene: -

CDR3aa: CATDDGTGPYEQYF
CDR3nt: TGTGCCACCGACGACGGGACAGGACCCTACGAGCAGTACTTC
v_gene: TRBV28
abundance: few
j_gene: TRBJ2-7
d_gene: TRBD1

CDR3aa: CSVDRGASYNEQFF
CDR3nt: TGCAGCGTTGACAGGGGAGCCTCTTACAATGAGCAGTTCTTC
v_gene: TRBV29-1
abundance: -
j_gene: TRBJ2-1
d_gene: -

CDR3aa: CAWRQRGGPFSHTQYF
CDR3nt: TGTGCCTGGAGGCAACGGGGGGGGCCATTCAGCCATACGCAGTATTTT
v_gene: TRBV30
abundance: -
j_gene: TRBJ2-3
d_gene: TRBD2

CDR3aa: CASTRGRYEQYF
CDR3nt: TGTGCCAGCACCAGGGGCCGCTACGAGCAGTACTTC
v_gene: TRBV28
abundance: -
j_gene: TRBJ2-7
d_gene: -

CDR3aa: CAISESRYRDNTGELFF
CDR3nt: TGTGCCATCAGTGAGTCGCGGTACAGGGATAACACCGGGGAGCTGTTTTTT
v_gene: TRBV10-3
abundance: -
j_gene: TRBJ2-2
d_gene: -

CDR3aa: CPGGRADYNEQFF
CDR3nt: TGTCCTGGCGGCAGGGCCGACTACAATGAGCAGTTCTTC
v_gene: TRBV22-1
abundance: -
j_gene: TRBJ2-1
d_gene: -

CDR3aa: CASSIKGGGELFF
CDR3nt: TGTGCCAGTAGTATAAAAGGGGGCGGGGAGCTGTTTTTT
v_gene: TRBV19
abundance: few
j_gene: TRBJ2-2
d_gene: -

CDR3aa: CASSLQGARGYTF
CDR3nt: TGTGCCAGCAGTCTACAGGGGGCGCGTGGCTACACCTTC
v_gene: TRBV9
abundance: once
j_gene: TRBJ1-2
d_gene: TRBD1

CDR3aa: CASSQAGTSGSLEQFF
CDR3nt: TGCGCCAGCAGCCAGGCCGGGACTAGCGGGAGTTTGGAGCAGTTCTTC
v_gene: TRBV4-1
abundance: -
j_gene: TRBJ2-1
d_gene: TRBD2

CDR3aa: CASSKQASGNTIYF
CDR3nt: TGTGCCAGCAGCAAACAGGCCTCTGGAAACACCATATATTTT
v_gene: TRBV7-2
abundance: few
j_gene: TRBJ1-3
d_gene: -

CDR3aa: CASSQGSGANTGELFF
CDR3nt: TGTGCCAGCAGCCAGGGAAGCGGGGCGAACACCGGGGAGCTGTTTTTT
v_gene: TRBV7-9
abundance: once
j_gene: TRBJ2-2
d_gene: TRBD2

CDR3aa: CASRVSGAGELFF
CDR3nt: TGTGCCAGCAGGGTTAGCGGGGCCGGGGAGCTGTTTTTT
v_gene: TRBV28
abundance: -
j_gene: TRBJ2-2
d_gene: TRBD2

CDR3aa: CASSPLLAGFSYEQYF
CDR3nt: TGTGCCAGCAGTCCTTTACTAGCGGGGTTCTCCTACGAGCAGTACTTC
v_gene: TRBV27
abundance: -
j_gene: TRBJ2-7
d_gene: TRBD2

CDR3aa: CASSVVPGGPYNEQFF
CDR3nt: TGTGCCAGCAGCGTAGTTCCAGGGGGTCCCTACAATGAGCAGTTCTTC
v_gene: TRBV9
abundance: -
j_gene: TRBJ2-1
d_gene: TRBD1

CDR3aa: CASSPRRREGETQYF
CDR3nt: TGTGCCAGCTCACCAAGGCGCAGGGAGGGTGAGACCCAGTACTTC
v_gene: TRBV18
abundance: -
j_gene: TRBJ2-5
d_gene: TRBD2

CDR3aa: CASSFTGNTEAFF
CDR3nt: TGTGCCAGCAGCTTTACAGGGAACACTGAAGCTTTCTTT
v_gene: TRBV9
abundance: -
j_gene: TRBJ1-1
d_gene: -

CDR3aa: CASSLARDRYTDTQYF
CDR3nt: TGTGCCAGCAGCTTAGCAAGGGACAGGTACACAGATACGCAGTATTTT
v_gene: TRBV11-2
abundance: -
j_gene: TRBJ2-3
d_gene: TRBD1

CDR3aa: CASGRTSGYNEQFF
CDR3nt: TGCGCCAGCGGAAGGACTAGCGGGTACAATGAGCAGTTCTTC
v_gene: TRBV5-1
abundance: -
j_gene: TRBJ2-1
d_gene: TRBD2

CDR3aa: CASSLAGARGGYTF
CDR3nt: TGTGCCAGCAGCTTAGCAGGGGCGCGTGGTGGCTACACCTTC
v_gene: TRBV11-2
abundance: -
j_gene: TRBJ1-2
d_gene: -

CDR3aa: CSVGQGTPYGYTF
CDR3nt: TGCAGCGTTGGACAGGGGACCCCCTATGGCTACACCTTC
v_gene: TRBV29-1
abundance: once
j_gene: TRBJ1-2
d_gene: TRBD1

CDR3aa: CASSLQESYEQYF
CDR3nt: TGCGCCAGCAGCTTACAGGAATCCTACGAGCAGTACTTC
v_gene: TRBV5-1
abundance: -
j_gene: TRBJ2-7
d_gene: -

CDR3aa: CAISAGRFRKLFF
CDR3nt: TGTGCCATCAGTGCAGGCCGGTTTAGGAAACTGTTTTTT
v_gene: TRBV10-3
abundance: -
j_gene: TRBJ1-4
d_gene: -

CDR3aa: CASSRLVTSTDTQYF
CDR3nt: TGCGCCAGCAGCCGACTGGTAACTAGCACAGATACGCAGTATTTT
v_gene: TRBV5-1
abundance: -
j_gene: TRBJ2-3
d_gene: -

CDR3aa: CASSMDRDHTGELFF
CDR3nt: TGTGCCAGTAGTATGGACAGGGATCACACCGGGGAGCTGTTTTTT
v_gene: TRBV19
abundance: once
j_gene: TRBJ2-2
d_gene: TRBD1

CDR3aa: CSVNSPGVHNEAFF
CDR3nt: TGCAGCGTTAACAGTCCAGGGGTCCACAATGAAGCTTTCTTT
v_gene: TRBV29-1
abundance: -
j_gene: TRBJ1-1
d_gene: -